Sequencing of this TCR beta chain was carried out in a study of cytomegalovirus exposure and HLA in healthy donors. Overall study results and limits: TCR beta chains numbering some 160 were designated cytomegalovirus-associated. When a later analysis compared HLA-associated TCR beta chains with equally common others, the HLA-associated chains turned out to be more clonally expanded and to have lower generation probabilities. An analysis was carried out later, and it reportedly showed fewer N-insertions in an Asian-associated ancestry cluster than the roughly 670-donor mean.

Concerning this clone: Its target is unknown.

Primers for the PCR totalled 60 Vbeta and 13 Jbeta. Profiling relied on immunoSEQ multiplex PCR, and the TCRdb table lists in-frame clones only, not all of them. Counted here are over 100,000 clones, 70% to 80% occurring once; the ten biggest clones make up 1.4% to 1.5%. Losses at the gene ends were 4 bases for V and 6 bases for J; bases not matched to a gene: 6. CDR3 size: 15 residues. The germline V gene encodes CDR1 SGHNT and CDR2 YYREEE (reference sequence). Sequencing was carried out using PBMCs. This receptor was obtained from a female donor in good health and CMV-seronegative. The chain links TRBV5-4 to TRBJ2-3, with TRBD1 identical over 12 bases. The CDR3 DNA reads as TGTGCCAGCAGCAGGGGGACAGGGGGCATGGATACGCAGTATTTT. This codes for CASSRGTGGMDTQYF.